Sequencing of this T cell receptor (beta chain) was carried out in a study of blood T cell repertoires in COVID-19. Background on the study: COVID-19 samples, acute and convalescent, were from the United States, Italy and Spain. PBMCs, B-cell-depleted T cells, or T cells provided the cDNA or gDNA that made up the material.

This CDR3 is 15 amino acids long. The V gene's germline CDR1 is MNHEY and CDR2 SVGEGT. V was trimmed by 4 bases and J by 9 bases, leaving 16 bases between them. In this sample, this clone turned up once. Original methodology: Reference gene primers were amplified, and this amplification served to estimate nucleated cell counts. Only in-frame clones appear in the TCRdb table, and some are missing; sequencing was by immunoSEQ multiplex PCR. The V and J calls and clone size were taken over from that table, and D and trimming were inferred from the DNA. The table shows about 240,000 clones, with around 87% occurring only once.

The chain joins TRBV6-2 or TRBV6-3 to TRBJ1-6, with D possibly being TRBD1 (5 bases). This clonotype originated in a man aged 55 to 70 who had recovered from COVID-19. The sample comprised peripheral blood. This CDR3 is CASSSNVQGFSPLHF. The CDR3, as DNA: TGTGCCAGCAGTTCGAACGTTCAGGGATTTTCACCCCTCCACTTT.